A few counts support the clone carrying this TCR beta chain. The antigen is not known. The germline CDR1 and CDR2 sequences are MGHRA and YSYEKL. Trimming cost V 4 bases and J 2 bases; bases outside gene matches: 8. The CDR3 covers 16 residues. This record belongs to a study of T cells in Graves' hyperthyroidism and ophthalmopathy. The study's findings and limits: Ophthalmopathy, which appeared later, was predicted by the model a median approximately six months before onset.

Amplification of TCR beta CDR3 regions used RNA as the template. With the HTBI primer set, the TCR CDR3 went through a first round of RT-PCR. MiXCR was run by TCRdb on the multiplex PCR reads, yielding one entry per CDR3 protein. The sample includes a few hundred thousand distinct CDR3 sequences, 15% to 18% of them seen just once. Aged 18 to 65, the patients had hyperthyroidism that was newly diagnosed and had lasted under 2 months. Pregnant or lactating patients were excluded, as were those with uncontrolled infection or other autoimmune disease. The V gene is TRBV4-1, the J gene TRBJ1-5, with 7 bases lining up with TRBD1. This clonotype originated in a woman younger than 45 with Graves' hyperthyroidism. The sample consisted of blood. In DNA form, the CDR3 reads TGCGCCAGCAGCCGATTTCCAGGGGGTGGCAATCAGCCCCAGCATTTT. It codes for CASSRFPGGGNQPQHF.